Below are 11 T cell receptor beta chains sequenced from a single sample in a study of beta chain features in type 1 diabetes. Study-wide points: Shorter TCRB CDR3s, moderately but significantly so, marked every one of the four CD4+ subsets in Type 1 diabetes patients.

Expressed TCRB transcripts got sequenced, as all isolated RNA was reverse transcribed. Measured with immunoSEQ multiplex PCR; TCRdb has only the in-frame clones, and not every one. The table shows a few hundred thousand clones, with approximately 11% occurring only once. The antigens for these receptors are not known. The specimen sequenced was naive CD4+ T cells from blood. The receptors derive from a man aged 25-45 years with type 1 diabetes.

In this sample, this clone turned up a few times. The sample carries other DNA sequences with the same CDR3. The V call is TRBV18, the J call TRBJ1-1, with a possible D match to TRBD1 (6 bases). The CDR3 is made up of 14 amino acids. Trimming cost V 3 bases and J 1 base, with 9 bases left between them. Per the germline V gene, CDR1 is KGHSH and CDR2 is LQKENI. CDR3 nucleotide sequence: TGTGCCAGCTCACCTCGGACAGAGAACACTGAAGCTTTCTTT. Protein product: CASSPRTENTEAFF.

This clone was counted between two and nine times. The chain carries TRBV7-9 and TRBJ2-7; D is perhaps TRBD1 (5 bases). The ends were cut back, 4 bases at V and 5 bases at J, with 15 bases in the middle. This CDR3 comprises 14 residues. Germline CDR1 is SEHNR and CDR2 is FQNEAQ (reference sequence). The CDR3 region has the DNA TGTGCCAGCAGCTACCACCAGGGTGAGAACGAGCAGTACTTC. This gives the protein CASSYHQGENEQYF.

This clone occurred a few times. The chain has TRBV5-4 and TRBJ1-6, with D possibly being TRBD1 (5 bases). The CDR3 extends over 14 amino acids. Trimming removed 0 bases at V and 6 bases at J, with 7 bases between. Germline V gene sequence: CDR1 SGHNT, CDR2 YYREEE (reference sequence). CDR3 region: CASSLVTANSPLHF. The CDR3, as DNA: TGTGCCAGCAGCTTGGTGACAGCTAATTCACCCCTCCACTTT.

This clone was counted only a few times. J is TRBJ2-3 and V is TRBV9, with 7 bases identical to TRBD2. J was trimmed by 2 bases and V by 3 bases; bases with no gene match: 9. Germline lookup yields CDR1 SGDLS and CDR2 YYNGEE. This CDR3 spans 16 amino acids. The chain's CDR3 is CASSAGGNWVTDTQYF. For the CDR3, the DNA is TGTGCCAGCAGCGCCGGGGGGAACTGGGTCACAGATACGCAGTATTTT.

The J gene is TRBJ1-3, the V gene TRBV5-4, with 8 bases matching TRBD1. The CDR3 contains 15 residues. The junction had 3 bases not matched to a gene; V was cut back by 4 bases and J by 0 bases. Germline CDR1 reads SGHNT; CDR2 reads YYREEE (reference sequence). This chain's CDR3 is CASSETGGSGNTIYF. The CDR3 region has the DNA TGTGCCAGCAGCGAAACAGGGGGCTCTGGAAACACCATATATTTT.

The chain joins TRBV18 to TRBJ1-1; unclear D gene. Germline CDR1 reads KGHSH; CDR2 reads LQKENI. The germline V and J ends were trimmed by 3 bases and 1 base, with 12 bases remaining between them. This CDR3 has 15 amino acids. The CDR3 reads CASSPLKAGNTEAFF. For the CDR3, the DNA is TGTGCCAGCTCACCCCTGAAGGCGGGGAACACTGAAGCTTTCTTT.

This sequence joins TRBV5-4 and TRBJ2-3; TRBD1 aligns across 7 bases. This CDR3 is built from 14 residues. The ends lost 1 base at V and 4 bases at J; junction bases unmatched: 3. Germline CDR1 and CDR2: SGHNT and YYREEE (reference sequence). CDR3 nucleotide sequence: TGTGCCAGCAGCTTGTTCAGGGGGTCAGATACGCAGTATTTT. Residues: CASSLFRGSDTQYF.

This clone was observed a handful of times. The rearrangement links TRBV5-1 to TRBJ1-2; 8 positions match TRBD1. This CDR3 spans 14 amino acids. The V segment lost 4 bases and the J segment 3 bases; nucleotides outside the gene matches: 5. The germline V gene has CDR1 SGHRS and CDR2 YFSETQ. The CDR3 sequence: CASSIGQGYYGYTF. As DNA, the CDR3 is TGCGCCAGCAGCATCGGACAGGGATACTATGGCTACACCTTC.

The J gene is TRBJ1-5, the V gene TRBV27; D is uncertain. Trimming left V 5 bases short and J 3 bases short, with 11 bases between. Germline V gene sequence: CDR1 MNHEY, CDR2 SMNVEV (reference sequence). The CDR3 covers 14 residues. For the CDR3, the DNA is TGTGCCAGCAGTCCCAACAGCAACAATCAGCCCCAGCATTTT. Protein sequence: CASSPNSNNQPQHF.

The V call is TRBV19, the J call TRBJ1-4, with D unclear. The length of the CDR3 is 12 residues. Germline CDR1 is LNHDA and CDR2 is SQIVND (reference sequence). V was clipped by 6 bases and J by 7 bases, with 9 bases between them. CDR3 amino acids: CASRIPGEKLFF. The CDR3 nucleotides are TGTGCCAGTAGAATACCGGGTGAAAAACTGTTTTTT.

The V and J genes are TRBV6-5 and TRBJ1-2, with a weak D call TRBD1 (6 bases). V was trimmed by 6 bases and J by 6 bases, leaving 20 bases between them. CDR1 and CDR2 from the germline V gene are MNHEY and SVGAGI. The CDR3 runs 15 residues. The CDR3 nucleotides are TGTGCCAGCAGATTCCCAGGGGCAGGGAACGATGGCTACACCTTC. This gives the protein CASRFPGAGNDGYTF.